These 25 T cell receptor beta chains came from one sample sequenced in a study of T cell repertoires in cytomegalovirus infection. TCRdb reanalysed the reads using MiXCR and keeps one entry per CDR3 protein. This table holds around 300,000 distinct CDR3 sequences, roughly a fifth found once. No antigen has been assigned to these receptors. Specimen: cultured PBMCs, collected from culture after CMV antigen stimulation. These receptors came from a human donor in good health (CMV status not recorded). Some clones in this sample may be carry-over from other donors' samples.

This clonotype was seen at least ten times. The chain links TRBV7-6 to TRBJ2-2; D call uncertain. The V end lost 5 bases, the J end lost 7 bases, and 11 bases lay between the germline ends. Looked up from germline, CDR1 is SGHVS and CDR2 is FNYEAQ. The CDR3 is 13 residues long. CDR3 nucleotide sequence: TGTGCCAGCAGCCCCCGGGTTGTCGGGGAGCTGTTTTTT. Translated: CASSPRVVGELFF.

There are a few counts of this clonotype. The J gene is TRBJ2-2, the V gene TRBV29-1; D tentatively fits TRBD1 or TRBD2 (5 bases each). V was clipped by 6 bases and J by 2 bases, with 10 bases between them. CDR3 length equals 13 residues. Germline V gene sequence: CDR1 SQVTM, CDR2 ANQGSEA. CDR3 nucleotide sequence: TGCAGCGTCCAGGGAGTTAACACCGGGGAGCTGTTTTTT. Encoded protein: CSVQGVNTGELFF.

V is TRBV20-1 and J is TRBJ1-5, with D tentatively TRBD1 (6 bases). The CDR3 covers 14 residues. V was pared by 3 bases and J by 5 bases, with 14 bases between. Germline CDR1 is DFQATT and CDR2 is SNEGSKA (reference sequence). CDR3 loop: CSASLGQLYQPQHF. In nucleotides, the CDR3 is TGCAGTGCTAGTCTGGGACAACTCTATCAGCCCCAGCATTTT.

This clonotype was counted a few times. The CDR3: CATSRGHSAAGELFF. CDR3 nucleotides: TGTGCCACCAGCAGGGGCCATAGCGCTGCCGGGGAGCTGTTTTTT. The rearrangement links TRBV15 to TRBJ2-2; a weak D match, TRBD2 (5 bases). This CDR3 spans 15 amino acids. V lost 3 bases and J 6 bases, leaving 14 bases between the germline ends. Per the germline V gene, CDR1 is LNHNV and CDR2 is YYDKDF (reference sequence).

The chain has TRBV11-3 and TRBJ1-1, with 8 bases lining up with TRBD1. Germline V CDR1 and CDR2: SGHNT, YENEEA. This CDR3 has 16 residues. The junction had 5 bases not matched to a gene; V was cut back by 1 base and J by 1 base. The CDR3 spells CASSLGEGTGNTEAFF. The DNA for the CDR3 is TGTGCCAGCAGCTTAGGGGAGGGGACAGGGAACACTGAAGCTTTCTTT. Looking up the rest from reference TRBV11-3 and TRBJ1-1 gives the full variable domain: EAGVVQSPRYKIIEKKQPVAFWCNPISGHNTLYWYLQNLGQGPELLIRYENEEAVDDSQLPKDRFSAERLKGVDSTLKIQPAELGDSAVYLCASSLGEGTGNTEAFFGQGTRLTVV.

The chain is built from TRBV7-9 and TRBJ1-1, with D perhaps matching TRBD1 (6 bases). The V gene lost 4 bases and the J gene lost 4 bases, with 10 bases spanning the gap. The CDR3 is made up of 13 amino acids. The germline gives CDR1 SEHNR, CDR2 FQNEAQ (reference sequence). The CDR3 sequence: CASSSGVGTEAFF. CDR3 DNA sequence: TGTGCCAGCAGCTCAGGGGTAGGCACTGAAGCTTTCTTT.

Details on this clonotype: A much larger clone lies one base from this, so it may be a read error. The rearrangement uses TRBV6-6 and TRBJ1-2; D possibly corresponds to TRBD1 (6 bases). V was clipped by 6 bases and J by 2 bases, with 10 bases between them. The CDR3 totals 13 residues. Germline V gene lookup returns CDR1 MNHNY and CDR2 SVGAGI (reference sequence). The CDR3 here is CASRYDRNYGYTF. The CDR3 bases are TGTGCCAGCAGGTACGACAGGAACTATGGCTACACCTTC.

The chain couples TRBV28 to TRBJ2-7; tentatively, D is TRBD1 (5 bases). From germline, CDR1 is MDHEN and CDR2 SYDVKM. The CDR3 totals 11 residues. Between the trimmed V and J ends, which lost 6 bases and 6 bases, there was a span of 9 bases. CDR3 amino acids: CASSLRGEQYV. The CDR3 DNA reads TGTGCCAGCAGCCTAAGGGGCGAGCAGTACGTC.

V usage is TRBV4-1 and J usage is TRBJ2-7; TRBD1 aligns across 9 bases. The CDR3 sequence is 17 residues long. Trimming cost V 1 base and J 4 bases; bases outside gene matches: 11. The V gene's germline CDR1 is MGHRA and CDR2 YSYEKL. CDR3 DNA: TGCGCCAGCAGCCAAGTAGTCTCCCGGGACAGGGCTTACGAGCAGTACTTC. Protein product: CASSQVVSRDRAYEQYF.

This clonotype was observed at least ten times. The chain uses TRBV7-6 and TRBJ2-1; D might be TRBD2 (6 bases). The germline V and J ends were trimmed by 6 bases and 7 bases, with 16 bases remaining between them. The CDR3 consists of 14 residues. CDR1 is SGHVS and CDR2 is FNYEAQ in the germline V gene. The CDR3 sequence is CASSRGMGTNEQFF. DNA of the CDR3: TGTGCCAGCAGTCGCGGGATGGGTACGAATGAGCAGTTCTTC. Full variable domain (rest looked up from reference TRBV7-6 and TRBJ2-1): GAGVSQSPRYKVTKRGQDVALRCDPISGHVSLYWYRQALGQGPEFLTYFNYEAQQDKSGLPNDRFSAERPEGSISTLTIQRTEQRDSAMYRCASSRGMGTNEQFFGPGTRLTVL.

V gene TRBV20-1 combines with J gene TRBJ2-7, with D hard to call. Germline-derived CDR1 and CDR2 are DFQATT and SNEGSKA (reference sequence). V was cut by 3 bases and J by 3 bases, with 9 bases left in between. This CDR3 is 12 amino acids long. The CDR3 is CSARWSGYEQYF. In DNA form, the CDR3 reads TGCAGTGCTAGGTGGTCAGGCTACGAGCAGTACTTC.

This clonotype was recorded at least ten times. The chain carries TRBV7-8 and TRBJ1-1; D perhaps matches TRBD1 (5 bases). Trimming shortened V by 5 bases and J by 4 bases, and 14 bases separated the two germline ends. From germline, CDR1 is SGHVS and CDR2 FQNEAQ. This CDR3 has 14 residues. The chain's CDR3 is CASSLTPGATEAFF. The CDR3 coding sequence is TGTGCCAGCAGCCTCACTCCCGGGGCCACTGAAGCTTTCTTT.

This rearrangement joins TRBV4-1 to TRBJ1-6; 7 nucleotides line up with TRBD1. With 0 bases clipped from V and 3 bases from J, the junction kept 5 bases outside the gene matches. The CDR3 consists of 17 residues. Germline lookup yields CDR1 MGHRA and CDR2 YSYEKL. The CDR3 region has the DNA TGCGCCAGCAGCCAAGATGCGGGACAGAACTATAATTCACCCCTCCACTTT. This translates into CASSQDAGQNYNSPLHF.

This clonotype was recorded many times. CDR3 nucleotide sequence: TGTGCCAGCAGCTTAGTGGGAGGACAGGGGCGCGCCTGGTCGACCTCTGGAAACACCATATATTTT. Residues: CASSLVGGQGRAWSTSGNTIYF. This sequence joins TRBV7-9 and TRBJ1-3, with TRBD1 matching over 9 bases. Germline V gene lookup returns CDR1 SEHNR and CDR2 FQNEAQ (reference sequence). There are 22 residues in the CDR3. J was trimmed by 0 bases and V by 1 base; bases with no gene match: 19.

This clonotype was counted many times. The rearrangement links TRBV7-2 to TRBJ1-2; D remains ambiguous. Trimming took off 6 bases at V and 6 bases at J, with 14 bases between the two ends. Germline V gives CDR1 SGHTA, CDR2 FQGNSA. The CDR3 runs to 13 residues. CDR3 sequence reads: CASRTGEGNGYTF. The CDR3 coding sequence is TGTGCCAGCAGGACCGGGGAAGGGAATGGCTACACCTTC.

The gene calls are TRBV7-9 and TRBJ2-7; D gene unclear. CDR1 and CDR2 (germline): SEHNR, FQNEAQ (reference sequence). V was clipped by 4 bases and J by 12 bases, with 16 bases between them. This CDR3 is built from 12 residues. The CDR3 DNA reads TGTGCCAGCAGCTCCCAACCCTCCTTTCTGTACGTC. Its translation is CASSSQPSFLYV.

The table lists this clonotype with a few counts. This chain joins TRBV14 and TRBJ2-1; TRBD2 is a possible D gene (5 bases). Germline V gene sequence: CDR1 SGHDN, CDR2 FVKESK. With 0 bases removed from V and 4 bases from J, the gap between germline ends came to 19 bases. The CDR3 has 18 residues. CDR3 in DNA: TGTGCCAGCAGCCAAGAAGAGGTCGCATGGCGGAGGTACAATGAGCAGTTCTTC. Translation: CASSQEEVAWRRYNEQFF.

The chain uses TRBV28 and TRBJ2-2, with D maybe TRBD2 (6 bases). CDR3 size: 15 residues. Germline CDR1 reads MDHEN; CDR2 reads SYDVKM. Trimming took off 6 bases at V and 2 bases at J, with 13 bases between the two ends. CDR3 sequence (DNA): TGTGCCAGCAGCCGGGGAGGCCGAAACACCGGGGAGCTGTTTTTT. Translated: CASSRGGRNTGELFF.

This clonotype was seen more than once but under ten times. The chain combines TRBV4-3 with TRBJ2-1; D perhaps matches TRBD1 (6 bases). The CDR3 totals 16 residues. V was cut by 0 bases and J by 5 bases, with 14 bases left in between. CDR1 is LGHNA, CDR2 YSLEER, per germline. The CDR3: CASSQDRDTYNNEQFF. CDR3 DNA sequence: TGCGCCAGCAGCCAAGATAGGGACACCTATAACAATGAGCAGTTCTTC.

This clonotype appeared a single time. The V and J genes are TRBV12-3 or TRBV12-4 and TRBJ2-3, with 14 positions matching TRBD2. The CDR3 is 16 residues long. V shed 1 base and J 5 bases; nucleotides not matched to a gene: 2. The DNA of the CDR3 is TGTGCCAGCAGTTTAGGGGGGACTAGCGGGAGAGATACGCAGTATTTT. Translated, it gives CASSLGGTSGRDTQYF.

As regards this clonotype: This may stem from a read error, because a much larger clone lies one nucleotide away. A read error is likely, as this CDR3 ends without the conserved phenylalanine or tryptophan. This chain uses TRBV7-2 with TRBJ2-7; the D gene is possibly TRBD2 (6 bases). CDR3 length: 14 amino acids. Germline-derived CDR1 and CDR2 are SGHTA and FQGNSA. Trimming removed 4 bases from V and 1 base from J, with 11 bases in between. The CDR3 loop is CASSYQRVSYEQYL. The DNA for the CDR3 is TGTGCCAGCAGCTACCAGCGGGTTTCCTACGAGCAGTACCTC.

This clonotype was counted ten times or more. The rearrangement links TRBV7-2 to TRBJ2-7; 10 bases map to TRBD2. J was trimmed by 4 bases and V by 1 base; bases with no gene match: 4. Germline V gene sequence: CDR1 SGHTA, CDR2 FQGNSA. CDR3 length: 15 amino acids. DNA for the CDR3: TGTGCCAGCAGCTTAGAAGCGGGAGGGGAGTACGAGCAGTACGTC. Translation: CASSLEAGGEYEQYV.

This clonotype came up many times. V gene TRBV7-9 combines with J gene TRBJ2-1, with 7 bases matching TRBD2. Germline values: CDR1 SEHNR, CDR2 FQNEAQ (reference sequence). Trimming removed 1 base from V and 8 bases from J; junction bases left unmatched: 14. CDR3 length: 17 residues. The CDR3 DNA sequence: TGTGCCAGCAGCTTAGTGGGGCTGGTGGGAGGGCCTGATGAGCAGTTCTTC. Protein: CASSLVGLVGGPDEQFF. The whole variable domain, filled in from reference TRBV7-9 and TRBJ2-1, reads DTGVSQNPRHKITKRGQNVTFRCDPISEHNRLYWYRQTLGQGPEFLTYFQNEAQLEKSRLLSDRFSAERPKGSFSTLEIQRTEQGDSAMYLCASSLVGLVGGPDEQFFGPGTRLTVL.

CDR3 nucleotide sequence: TGTGCCAGCGGTCCAAAGGGACCCAAAAGGATTAATGAGCAGTTCTTC. This codes for CASGPKGPKRINEQFF. The V gene is TRBV27, the J gene TRBJ2-1; the D gene could be TRBD1 or TRBD2 (5 bases each). The CDR3 is 16 amino acids. CDR1 is MNHEY, CDR2 SMNVEV, per germline (reference sequence). V was trimmed by 8 bases and J by 7 bases, leaving 24 bases between them.

This clonotype was recorded a few times. The rearrangement links TRBV18 to TRBJ2-1; D possibly matches TRBD1 or TRBD2 (5 bases each). Germline CDR1 reads KGHSH; CDR2 reads LQKENI. V was clipped by 0 bases and J by 5 bases, with 11 bases between them. The length of the CDR3 is 15 residues. The CDR3 bases are TGTGCCAGCTCACCACCGGGGACGCCCAACAATGAGCAGTTCTTC. It encodes CASSPPGTPNNEQFF.